This T cell receptor beta chain was identified in a study of cytomegalovirus exposure and HLA in healthy donors. Primers: 60 Vbeta forward and 13 Jbeta reverse. TCRdb keeps only in-frame clones here, not all; method: immunoSEQ multiplex PCR. The sample lists some 130,000 clones; 80% were seen once. Study-wide results and caveats: HLA alleles were associated with 16,951 TCR beta sequences in a later analysis at 0.05 false discovery rate. The Asian-associated ancestry cluster reportedly had fewer N-insertions than the approximately 670-donor mean in a later analysis. Segments of the TCR beta V type were, in most cases, productive about 87% or about 30% of the time in an earlier analysis.

Points on this clone: Antigen specificity is unknown. The junction and the germline gene differ at one end; a read error may be behind it.

This sequence originates from a male donor in good health and CMV-seronegative. Source material: PBMCs.

CDR3 sequence (DNA): TGTTCCAGCAACCCTGGACAGGGGGCTGAAAAACTGTTTTTT. Translating gives CSSNPGQGAEKLFF. V usage is TRBV7-9 and J usage is TRBJ1-4; TRBD1 aligns across 11 bases. The CDR3 consists of 14 residues. The germline gives CDR1 SEHNR, CDR2 FQNEAQ (reference sequence).